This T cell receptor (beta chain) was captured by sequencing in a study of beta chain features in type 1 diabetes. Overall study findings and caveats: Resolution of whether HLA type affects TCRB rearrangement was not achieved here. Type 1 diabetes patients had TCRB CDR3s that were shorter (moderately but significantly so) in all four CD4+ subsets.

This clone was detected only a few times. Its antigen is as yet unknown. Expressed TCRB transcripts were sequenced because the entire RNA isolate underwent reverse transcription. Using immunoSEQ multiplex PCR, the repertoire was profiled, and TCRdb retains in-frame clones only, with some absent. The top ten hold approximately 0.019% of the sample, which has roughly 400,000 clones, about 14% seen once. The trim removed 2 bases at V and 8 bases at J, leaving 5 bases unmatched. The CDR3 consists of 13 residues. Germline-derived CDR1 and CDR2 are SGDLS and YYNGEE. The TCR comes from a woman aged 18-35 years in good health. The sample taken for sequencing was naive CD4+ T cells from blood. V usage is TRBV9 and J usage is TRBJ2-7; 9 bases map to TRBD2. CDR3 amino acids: CASSVNSGRQQYF. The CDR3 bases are TGTGCCAGCAGCGTTAATAGCGGGAGACAGCAGTACTTC.